This TCR beta chain is drawn from a study of blood T cell repertoires in COVID-19. Study-level information: The cDNA or gDNA used as material had been derived from T cells, B-cell-depleted T cells, or PBMCs.

The germline V gene encodes CDR1 SQVTM and CDR2 ANQGSEA. V lost 6 bases, J lost 3 bases, and 14 bases lay in between. The CDR3 is 13 amino acids. Clones were read by immunoSEQ multiplex PCR, and TCRdb kept only the in-frame ones, dropping some. The top ten clones hold 3.7% of a sample with approximately 300,000 clones, more than 80% of them seen once. The TCR was taken from a middle-aged woman with acute or convalescent COVID-19. The chain uses TRBV29-1 and TRBJ1-1; perhaps TRBD1 as D (6 bases). Input material: peripheral blood. CDR3 sequence (DNA): TGCAGCGTCGGCCAGGGGCTGGACACTGAAGCTTTCTTT. This codes for CSVGQGLDTEAFF.